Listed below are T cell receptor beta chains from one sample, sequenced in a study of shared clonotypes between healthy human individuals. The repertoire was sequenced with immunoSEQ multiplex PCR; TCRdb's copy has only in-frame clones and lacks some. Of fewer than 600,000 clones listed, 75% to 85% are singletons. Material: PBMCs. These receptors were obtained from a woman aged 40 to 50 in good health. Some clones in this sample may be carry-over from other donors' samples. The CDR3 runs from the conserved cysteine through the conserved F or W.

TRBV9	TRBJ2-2	CASSPGTAHTGELFF
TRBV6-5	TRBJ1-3	CASRGGPGNTIYF
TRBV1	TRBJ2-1	CTSSITGGEQFF
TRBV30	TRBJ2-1	CAWKLAGGGSYNEQFF
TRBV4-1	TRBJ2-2	CASSQDKRGLNTGELFF
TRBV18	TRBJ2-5	CASSHKTGDETQYF
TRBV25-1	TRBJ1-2	CASSELQRNYGYTF
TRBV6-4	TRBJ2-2	CASSASGVGELFF
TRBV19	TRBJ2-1	CASTRLAGPYNEQFF
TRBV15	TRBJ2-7	CATSSQFSGTGVYEQYF
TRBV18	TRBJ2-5	CASSPGGEETQYF
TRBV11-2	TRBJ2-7	CASSLALAGAYEQYF
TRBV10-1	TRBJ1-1	CASSVPLEITVAEAFF
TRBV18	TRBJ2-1	CASSPGTVNNEQFF
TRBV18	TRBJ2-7	CASSPDRTYEQYF
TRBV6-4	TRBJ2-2	CASSDACPTSDPNTGELFF
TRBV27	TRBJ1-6	CASSLSWESPLHF
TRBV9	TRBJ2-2	CASSVAGELFF
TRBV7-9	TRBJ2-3	CASTISGLDTQYF
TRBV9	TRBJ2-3	CASSVGVITDTQYF
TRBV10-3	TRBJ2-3	CAIARTQSTDTQYF